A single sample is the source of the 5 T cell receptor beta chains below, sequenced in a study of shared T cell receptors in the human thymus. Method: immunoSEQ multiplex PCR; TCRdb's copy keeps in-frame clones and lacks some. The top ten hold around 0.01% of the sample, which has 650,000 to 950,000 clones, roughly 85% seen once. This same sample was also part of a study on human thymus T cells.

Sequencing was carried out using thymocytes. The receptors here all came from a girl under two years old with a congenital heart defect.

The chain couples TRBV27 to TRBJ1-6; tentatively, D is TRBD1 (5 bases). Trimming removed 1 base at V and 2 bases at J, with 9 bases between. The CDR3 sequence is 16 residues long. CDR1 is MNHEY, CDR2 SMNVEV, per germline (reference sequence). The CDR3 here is CASSLFQGPYNSPLHF. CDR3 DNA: TGTGCCAGCAGTTTATTCCAGGGCCCCTATAATTCACCCCTCCACTTT.

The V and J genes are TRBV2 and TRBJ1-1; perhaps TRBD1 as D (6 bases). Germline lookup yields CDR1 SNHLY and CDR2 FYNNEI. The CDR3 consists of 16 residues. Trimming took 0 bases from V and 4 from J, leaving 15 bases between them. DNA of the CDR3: TGTGCCAGCAGTGAAGCGGGATGGGGGGGCGGCACTGAAGCTTTCTTT. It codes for CASSEAGWGGGTEAFF.

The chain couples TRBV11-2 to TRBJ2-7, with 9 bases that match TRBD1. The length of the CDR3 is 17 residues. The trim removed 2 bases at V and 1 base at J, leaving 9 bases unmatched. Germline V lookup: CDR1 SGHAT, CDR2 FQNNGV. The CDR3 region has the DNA TGTGCCAGCAGCTTATTGTTACGGGACAGGGCTTCCTACGAGCAGTACTTC. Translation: CASSLLLRDRASYEQYF.

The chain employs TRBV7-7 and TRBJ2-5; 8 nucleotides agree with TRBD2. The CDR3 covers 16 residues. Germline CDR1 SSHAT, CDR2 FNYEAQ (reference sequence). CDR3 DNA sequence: TGTGCTAGCGGGGACTCGTTGACCCGAATCCCCAAGACCCAGTACTTC. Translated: CASGDSLTRIPKTQYF.

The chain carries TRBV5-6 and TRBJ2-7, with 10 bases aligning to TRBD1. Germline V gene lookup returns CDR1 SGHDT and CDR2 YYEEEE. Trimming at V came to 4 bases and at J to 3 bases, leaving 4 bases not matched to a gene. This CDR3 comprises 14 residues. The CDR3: CASSIRDRGYEQYF. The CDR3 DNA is TGTGCCAGCAGCATCCGGGACAGGGGCTACGAGCAGTACTTC.